This T cell receptor beta chain was retrieved from a study of blood T cell repertoires in COVID-19. Study summary: Acute-phase and convalescent COVID-19 samples originated in the United States, Italy and Spain.

For this clone: Distinct nucleotide sequences in the sample also encode this CDR3.

Source study methods: Scientists estimated how many nucleated cells there were by amplifying reference gene primers. Generated by immunoSEQ multiplex PCR, the TCRdb table keeps only in-frame clones and is missing some. That table furnishes V, J and clone size, whereas the DNA furnished D and trimming. The sample lists about 350,000 clones; around nine tenths were seen once. Participants reported their clinical history, and cohort assignment relied on those reports. Those designated as exposed participants met a COVID-19 case within 2 weeks before study entry. This CDR3 has 15 residues. From germline, CDR1 is LGHDT and CDR2 YNNKEL (reference sequence). Trimming stripped 0 bases from V and 1 base from J, with 7 bases between.

This rearrangement joins TRBV3-1 (or the pseudogene TRBV3-2) to TRBJ1-5; D possibly corresponds to TRBD1 (6 bases). This clonotype originated in a woman in her thirties who had been exposed to COVID-19. Sequences were obtained from PBMCs or T cells enriched from blood (not recorded which). The CDR3 spells CASSQDQGSNQPQHF. CDR3 coding DNA: TGTGCCAGCAGCCAAGACCAGGGGAGCAATCAGCCCCAGCATTTT.